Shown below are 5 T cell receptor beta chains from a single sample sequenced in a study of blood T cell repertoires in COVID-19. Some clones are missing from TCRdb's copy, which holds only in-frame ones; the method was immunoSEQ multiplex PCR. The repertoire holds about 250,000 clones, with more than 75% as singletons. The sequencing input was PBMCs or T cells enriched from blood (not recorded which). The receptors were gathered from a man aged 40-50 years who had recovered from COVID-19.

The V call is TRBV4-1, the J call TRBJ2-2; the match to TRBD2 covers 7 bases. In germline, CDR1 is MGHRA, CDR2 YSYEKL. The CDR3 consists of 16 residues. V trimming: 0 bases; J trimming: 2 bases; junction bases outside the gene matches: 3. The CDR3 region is CASSQEGGGNTGELFF. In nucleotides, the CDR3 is TGCGCCAGCAGCCAAGAAGGCGGGGGTAACACCGGGGAGCTGTTTTTT.

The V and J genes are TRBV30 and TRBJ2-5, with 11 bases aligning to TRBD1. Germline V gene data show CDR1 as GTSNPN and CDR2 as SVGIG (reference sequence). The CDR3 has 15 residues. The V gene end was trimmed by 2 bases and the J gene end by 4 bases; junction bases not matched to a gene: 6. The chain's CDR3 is CAWSIWTGGLETQYF. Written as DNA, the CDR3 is TGTGCCTGGAGTATTTGGACAGGGGGCCTAGAGACCCAGTACTTC.

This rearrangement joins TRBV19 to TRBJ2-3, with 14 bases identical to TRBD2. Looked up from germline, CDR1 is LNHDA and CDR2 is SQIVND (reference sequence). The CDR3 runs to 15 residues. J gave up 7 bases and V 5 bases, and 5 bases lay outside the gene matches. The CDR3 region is CASSWTSGGQYTQYF. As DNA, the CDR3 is TGTGCCAGTAGTTGGACTAGCGGGGGGCAATATACGCAGTATTTT. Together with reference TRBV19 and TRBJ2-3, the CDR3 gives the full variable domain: DGGITQSPKYLFRKEGQNVTLSCEQNLNHDAMYWYRQDPGQGLRLIYYSQIVNDFQKGDIAEGYSVSREKKESFPLTVTSAQKNPTAFYLCASSWTSGGQYTQYFGPGTRLTVL.

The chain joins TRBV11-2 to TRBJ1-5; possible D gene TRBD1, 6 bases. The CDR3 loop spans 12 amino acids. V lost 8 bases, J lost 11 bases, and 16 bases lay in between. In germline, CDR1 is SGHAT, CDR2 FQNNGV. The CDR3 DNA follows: TGTGCCAGCGGGCCAGGGGAAGGGTCCCAGCATTTT. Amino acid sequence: CASGPGEGSQHF.

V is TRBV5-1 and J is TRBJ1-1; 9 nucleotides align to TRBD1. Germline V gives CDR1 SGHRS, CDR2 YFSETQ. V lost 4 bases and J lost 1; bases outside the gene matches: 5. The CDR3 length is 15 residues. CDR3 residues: CASSQRDRANTEAFF. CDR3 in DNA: TGCGCCAGCAGCCAACGGGACAGGGCGAACACTGAAGCTTTCTTT.